The clone carrying this TCR beta chain was picked up a small number of times. Assay: immunoSEQ multiplex PCR; the TCRdb copy retains only in-frame clones and omits some. The data hold roughly 26,000 clones, with approximately 90% observed a single time. The data are from a study of preoperative IRX-2 immunotherapy in early breast cancer. Treatment defined: preoperative locoregional IRX-2 cytokine immunotherapy. This phase Ib study tested locoregional IRX-2 cytokine immunotherapy given before surgery. Trimming removed 6 bases at V and 1 base at J, with 15 bases between. Germline lookup yields CDR1 SNHLY and CDR2 FYNNEI. CDR3 length: 15 residues.

The chain is built from TRBV2 and TRBJ1-2, with D possibly being TRBD1 (5 bases). The source material was tumor tissue, sampled after IRX-2 immunotherapy. The sequence was collected from a human donor with breast cancer. In DNA form, the CDR3 reads TGTGCCAGCAGGGACCTAAAGGGGTTTAACTATGGCTACACCTTC. Translation gives CASRDLKGFNYGYTF.